One sample yielded the 14 T cell receptor beta chains listed below, sequenced in a study of T cell responses to AZD1222 COVID-19 vaccine. Sequencing used immunoSEQ multiplex PCR; TCRdb keeps in-frame clones, though not all of them. The profile shows about 150,000 clones, about 90% of them singletons. The sequenced sample was peripheral blood, obtained on day 0 of AZD1222 vaccination. Receptors originate from an adult in good health.

The chain recombines TRBV24-1 with TRBJ2-2; 13 positions agree with TRBD2. This CDR3 is 18 amino acids long. Germline CDR1 reads KGHDR; CDR2 reads SFDVKD. V gave up 3 bases and J gave up 8 bases; unmatched junction bases: 11. As DNA, the CDR3 is TGTGCCACCAGTGATGCCTCGACTAGCGGGGGGAAGATGGGGGAGCTGTTTTTT. Encoded protein: CATSDASTSGGKMGELFF.

The V gene is TRBV28, the J gene TRBJ1-5; D is undetermined. The CDR3 totals 17 residues. In germline, CDR1 is MDHEN, CDR2 SYDVKM. V was cut by 6 bases and J by 10 bases, with 28 bases left in between. CDR3 nucleotides: TGTGCCAGCAGCCCAGCGGGCAGTGAAGCCATATCAAGCCCCCAGCATTTT. It translates to CASSPAGSEAISSPQHF. The variable domain in full, with the rest retrieved from reference TRBV28 and TRBJ1-5, is DVKVTQSSRYLVKRTGEKVFLECVQDMDHENMFWYRQDPGLGLRLIYFSYDVKMKEKGDIPEGYSVSREKKERFSLILESASTNQTSMYLCASSPAGSEAISSPQHFGDGTRLSIL.

The chain uses TRBV28 and TRBJ1-2; the D gene is possibly TRBD1 (6 bases). Looked up from germline, CDR1 is MDHEN and CDR2 is SYDVKM. V lost 5 bases and J lost 4, with 14 bases in between. The CDR3 runs 14 residues. CDR3 residues: CASSPDGQIYGYTF. The DNA for the CDR3 is TGTGCCAGCAGTCCAGACGGACAGATCTATGGCTACACCTTC.

The CDR3 spells CASSLDRPNSGNTIYF. The CDR3, as DNA: TGTGCCAGCAGCTTGGACAGGCCTAACTCTGGAAACACCATATATTTT. This chain links TRBV5-8 with TRBJ1-3; D perhaps matches TRBD1 (5 bases). V lost 0 bases and J lost 0, with 10 bases in between. Germline V CDR1 and CDR2: SGHTS, YDEGEE. The CDR3 extends over 16 amino acids.

The chain combines TRBV10-3 with TRBJ1-1; the D gene is possibly TRBD1 (5 bases). This CDR3 has 14 residues. The V gene's germline CDR1 is ENHRY and CDR2 SYGVKD. V was shortened by 6 bases and J by 6 bases, with 17 bases between the two germline ends. CDR3 bases: TGTGCCATCAGAGGACAAGCGATGGGGCCTGAAGCTTTCTTT. The encoded protein is CAIRGQAMGPEAFF.

V gene TRBV3-1 (or the pseudogene TRBV3-2) combines with J gene TRBJ2-4; D is undetermined. V lost 8 bases and J lost 3, with 11 bases in between. Germline V gene lookup returns CDR1 LGHDT and CDR2 YNNKEL (reference sequence). This CDR3 is built from 13 residues. CDR3 in amino acids: CASSADGKNIQYF. CDR3 sequence (DNA): TGTGCCAGCTCGGCGGACGGCAAAAACATTCAGTACTTC.

This CDR3 reads CASSLDGKGDTQYF. The CDR3 region has the DNA TGTGCCAGCAGCTTAGATGGGAAGGGAGATACGCAGTATTTT. The chain has TRBV11-1 and TRBJ2-3; no clear D gene. This CDR3 region has 14 residues. From germline, CDR1 is SGHAT and CDR2 FQDESV (reference sequence). Trimming took 1 base from V and 5 from J, leaving 10 bases between them.

V usage is TRBV19 and J usage is TRBJ1-3; D possibly corresponds to TRBD1 (5 bases). Germline V gives CDR1 LNHDA, CDR2 SQIVND (reference sequence). The CDR3 is 15 amino acids. Trimming pared 7 bases from V and 0 bases from J, leaving 13 bases between. The chain's CDR3 is CASTIDRNSGNTIYF. The CDR3 coding sequence is TGTGCCAGTACCATAGACAGAAACTCTGGAAACACCATATATTTT.

The chain couples TRBV3-1 (or the pseudogene TRBV3-2) to TRBJ2-5; no clear D. V dropped 1 base and J dropped 7 bases, with 13 bases sitting between them. Germline V gene data show CDR1 as LGHDT and CDR2 as YNNKEL (reference sequence). This CDR3 comprises 14 residues. CDR3 in DNA: TGTGCCAGCAGCCAAGCGAAAGGGTGGGGGACCCAGTACTTC. Amino acid sequence: CASSQAKGWGTQYF.

The rearrangement uses TRBV27 and TRBJ2-7; 11 bases are a match to TRBD2. The CDR3 has 16 residues. J lost 0 bases, V lost 1 base, and 2 bases had no gene match. CDR1 and CDR2 (germline): MNHEY, SMNVEV (reference sequence). The CDR3 DNA reads as TGTGCCAGCAGTTTATATAGCGGGAGGGGCTCCTACGAGCAGTACTTC. It translates to CASSLYSGRGSYEQYF.

J is TRBJ1-5 and V is TRBV6-1, with TRBD1 as a possible D gene (5 bases). The ends were cut back, 2 bases at V and 4 bases at J, with 18 bases in the middle. The germline CDR1 and CDR2 sequences are MNHNS and SASEGT. The CDR3 covers 17 residues. CDR3 loop: CASSESLGVPGNQPQHF. The CDR3 bases are TGTGCCAGCAGTGAATCTCTAGGGGTCCCAGGTAATCAGCCCCAGCATTTT.

CDR3 region: CASSQQGNTEAFF. The CDR3 coding sequence is TGTGCCAGCAGTCAACAGGGAAACACTGAAGCTTTCTTT. V is TRBV7-9 and J is TRBJ1-1; tentatively, D is TRBD1 (6 bases). CDR3 size: 13 residues. Germline CDR1 SEHNR, CDR2 FQNEAQ (reference sequence). V was clipped by 6 bases and J by 2 bases, with 10 bases between them.

DNA of the CDR3: TGTGCCAGTAGTATTCTTTTTCAGGTAACCTACGAGCAGTACTTC. Protein: CASSILFQVTYEQYF. V is TRBV19 and J is TRBJ2-7; D gene unclear. Germline lookup yields CDR1 LNHDA and CDR2 SQIVND (reference sequence). This CDR3 has 15 amino acids. V was pared by 3 bases and J by 2 bases, with 14 bases between.

The rearrangement uses TRBV6-2 or TRBV6-3 and TRBJ1-1; the match to TRBD1 covers 9 bases. The CDR3 is 16 amino acids. V trimming: 5 bases; J trimming: 7 bases; junction bases outside the gene matches: 14. CDR1 MNHEY and CDR2 SVGEGT come from the germline V gene. As DNA, the CDR3 is TGTGCCAGCAGTCATACTCTCGGGACAGGGAGTATTGAAGCTTTCTTT. It yields the protein CASSHTLGTGSIEAFF.